A single sample is the source of the 22 T cell receptor beta chains below, sequenced in a study of blood T cell repertoires in COVID-19. Produced via immunoSEQ multiplex PCR; TCRdb's table is partial and in-frame only. The sample consists of some 250,000 clones, about 73% of them appearing once. Sequenced: peripheral blood. These receptors all stem from a woman of 80 years or more with acute or convalescent COVID-19.

The chain is built from TRBV5-6 and TRBJ2-7, with 14 bases aligning to TRBD2. Germline CDR1 and CDR2: SGHDT and YYEEEE. The trim removed 6 bases at V and 6 bases at J, leaving 8 bases unmatched. There are 15 residues in the CDR3. The CDR3 nucleotides are TGTGCCAGCACCACTTTGGGACTAGCGGGAGCCGAGCAGTACTTC. Translating gives CASTTLGLAGAEQYF.

The chain couples TRBV19 to TRBJ1-6; D ambiguous. This CDR3 has 16 residues. Germline CDR1 is LNHDA and CDR2 is SQIVND (reference sequence). Trimming removed 0 bases from V and 9 bases from J, with 15 bases in between. The CDR3 DNA is TGTGCCAGTAGTATAGAGGCTGTGGGTGGAGGTTCACCCCTCCACTTT. Protein: CASSIEAVGGGSPLHF.

The chain employs TRBV9 and TRBJ2-3, with D perhaps TRBD1 (6 bases). Germline assignment: CDR1 SGDLS and CDR2 YYNGEE. V dropped 1 base and J dropped 1 base, with 7 bases sitting between them. The length of the CDR3 is 14 residues. The chain's CDR3 is CASSVRQGTDTQYF. CDR3 DNA sequence: TGTGCCAGCAGCGTACGACAGGGCACAGATACGCAGTATTTT. The full variable domain, with the rest looked up from reference TRBV9 and TRBJ2-3, is DSGVTQTPKHLITATGQRVTLRCSPRSGDLSVYWYQQSLDQGLQFLIQYYNGEERAKGNILERFSAQQFPDLHSELNLSSLELGDSALYFCASSVRQGTDTQYFGPGTRLTVL.

This rearrangement joins TRBV2 to TRBJ1-6; TRBD1 might be the D (6 bases). Trimming left V 4 bases short and J 7 bases short, with 14 bases between. The CDR3 is 15 residues long. From germline, CDR1 is SNHLY and CDR2 FYNNEI. The CDR3 coding sequence is TGTGCCAGCAGTGTTTGGGACACCAAAAATTCACCCCTCCACTTT. It codes for CASSVWDTKNSPLHF.

V is TRBV6-1 and J is TRBJ2-3; 10 nucleotides match TRBD2. V was clipped by 4 bases and J by 4 bases; unmatched bases: 8. CDR1 and CDR2 (germline): MNHNS, SASEGT. This CDR3 spans 16 amino acids. The CDR3 here is CASSGQRGGRADTQYF. The CDR3, as DNA: TGTGCCAGCAGTGGCCAGCGGGGGGGCCGGGCAGATACGCAGTATTTT.

This chain uses TRBV5-6 with TRBJ1-2; D call uncertain. CDR1 and CDR2 from the germline V gene are SGHDT and YYEEEE. V was shortened by 0 bases and J by 2 bases, with 5 bases between the two germline ends. This CDR3 has 13 residues. The CDR3 bases are TGTGCCAGCAGCTTGGGCGGGAACTATGGCTACACCTTC. As protein: CASSLGGNYGYTF.

The genes are TRBV11-3 and TRBJ2-7; TRBD1 is a possible D gene (5 bases). The CDR3 extends over 15 amino acids. CDR1 and CDR2 (germline): SGHNT, YENEEA. V dropped 1 base and J dropped 2 bases, with 12 bases sitting between them. The CDR3 spells CASSLVTGDPYEQYF. The CDR3 DNA reads TGTGCCAGCAGCTTAGTAACAGGTGATCCCTACGAGCAGTACTTC.

The chain is built from TRBV19 and TRBJ1-5, with 7 bases identical to TRBD1. V was clipped by 5 bases and J by 6 bases; unmatched bases: 16. Germline CDR1 and CDR2: LNHDA and SQIVND (reference sequence). The CDR3 runs to 17 residues. DNA for the CDR3: TGTGCCAGTAGTCCGCCGGGGGGGCAGGGGGACGTTCAGCCCCAGCATTTT. Encoded protein: CASSPPGGQGDVQPQHF.

The chain recombines TRBV7-2 with TRBJ2-1; TRBD1 matches 7 bases. The germline V gene encodes CDR1 SGHTA and CDR2 FQGNSA. This CDR3 region has 15 residues. The J segment lost 7 bases and the V segment lost 2 bases, leaving 8 bases of the junction unmatched. CDR3 DNA: TGTGCCAGCAGCTTAAATATGGACAGGCGGAATGAGCAGTTCTTC. Protein: CASSLNMDRRNEQFF.

The gene calls are TRBV7-2 and TRBJ1-2; 10 bases fit TRBD1. Losses at the gene ends were 1 base for V and 8 bases for J; bases not matched to a gene: 4. Germline CDR1 and CDR2: SGHTA and FQGNSA. The CDR3 sequence is 14 residues long. DNA of the CDR3: TGTGCCAGCAGCTTAGACCCGGACAGGGGGGGCTACACCTTC. Translated, it gives CASSLDPDRGGYTF.

This chain uses TRBV6-6 with TRBJ1-1; perhaps TRBD1 as D (5 bases). V lost 2 bases, J lost 4 bases, and 8 bases lay in between. The germline gives CDR1 MNHNY, CDR2 SVGAGI (reference sequence). The CDR3 is 13 amino acids. The CDR3: CASSYGAGTEAFF. The DNA for the CDR3 is TGTGCCAGCAGTTACGGGGCCGGCACTGAAGCTTTCTTT.

V gene TRBV7-2 combines with J gene TRBJ1-2, with D perhaps matching TRBD1 (6 bases). The CDR3 consists of 15 residues. Germline V CDR1 and CDR2: SGHTA, FQGNSA. V lost 9 bases to trimming and J lost 2 bases, with 19 bases between them. This CDR3 is CASSQGTGINYGYTF. CDR3 sequence (DNA): TGTGCCAGTTCACAGGGAACGGGCATAAACTATGGCTACACCTTC.

This chain links TRBV4-2 with TRBJ2-3; 9 nucleotides match TRBD2. Trimming took 1 base from V and 2 from J; bases not matched to a gene: 1. The CDR3 extends over 15 amino acids. Germline CDR1 reads LGHNA; CDR2 reads YNFKEQ. In nucleotides, the CDR3 is TGTGCCAGCAGCCAAGGCGGGGGGGACACAGATACGCAGTATTTT. Translated, it gives CASSQGGGDTDTQYF.

This sequence joins TRBV21-1 and TRBJ1-1; the D call of TRBD1 is as the table states it, not checked on the DNA. TRBV21-1 is assigned pseudogene status. The CDR3 consists of 16 residues. DNA of the CDR3: TGTGCCAGCAGCAGAAAGGGAGGACAGGGGAACACTGAAGCTTTCTTT. It is translated as CASSRKGGQGNTEAFF.

In this sample, this clone turned up a few times. This sequence joins TRBV7-2 and TRBJ2-1, with D possibly being TRBD1 (6 bases). Per germline, CDR1 SGHTA and CDR2 FQGNSA. The CDR3 extends over 15 amino acids. With 1 base removed from V and 4 bases from J, the gap between germline ends came to 11 bases. CDR3 region: CASSLDRALYNEQFF. In DNA, the CDR3 is TGTGCCAGCAGCTTAGACAGGGCCCTATACAATGAGCAGTTCTTC.

The rearrangement links TRBV6-6 to TRBJ2-3; 14 bases are a match to TRBD2. Germline CDR1 reads MNHNY; CDR2 reads SVGAGI (reference sequence). V lost 5 bases to trimming and J lost 6 bases; unmatched junction nucleotides: 10. The CDR3 is 17 amino acids. The CDR3 region is CASSPQPGLAGVDTQYF. The CDR3 bases are TGTGCCAGCAGTCCCCAGCCGGGACTAGCGGGGGTGGATACGCAGTATTTT.

The chain has TRBV25-1 and TRBJ2-1, with D possibly matching TRBD1 (6 bases). The CDR3 has 15 amino acids. CDR1 and CDR2 from the germline V gene are MGHDK and SYGVNS. Trimming shortened V by 2 bases and J by 5 bases, and 13 bases separated the two germline ends. The CDR3 bases are TGTGCCAGCAGTGAAGAGGGGGTTCGCGACAATGAGCAGTTCTTC. Encoded protein: CASSEEGVRDNEQFF.

The chain carries TRBV4-1 and TRBJ2-1; 9 nucleotides agree with TRBD2. This CDR3 is built from 16 residues. Trimming cost V 0 bases and J 9 bases; bases outside gene matches: 9. The germline V gene has CDR1 MGHRA and CDR2 YSYEKL. The CDR3 is CASSQDIGGGAVEQFF. CDR3 nucleotide sequence: TGCGCCAGCAGCCAAGATATTGGCGGGGGGGCAGTTGAGCAGTTCTTC.

The chain joins TRBV7-2 to TRBJ2-7, with 9 positions matching TRBD1. The CDR3 has 14 residues. J lost 5 bases, V lost 4 bases, and 6 bases had no gene match. Germline V gives CDR1 SGHTA, CDR2 FQGNSA. The CDR3 bases are TGTGCCAGCAGCTCTAACAGGGGGCAAGACGAGCAGTACTTC. It yields the protein CASSSNRGQDEQYF.

The CDR3 spells CASGSLTGVMGYTF. CDR3 nucleotide sequence: TGTGCTAGTGGCTCTTTGACAGGAGTGATGGGCTACACCTTC. The rearrangement joins TRBV12-5 to TRBJ1-2, with D perhaps TRBD1 (6 bases). The length of the CDR3 is 14 residues. V lost 6 bases, J lost 8 bases, and 19 bases lay in between. Germline V gene data show CDR1 as LGHNT and CDR2 as FRNRAP.

This clone has a single count. The chain recombines TRBV5-6 with TRBJ1-6, with TRBD1 matching over 8 bases. This CDR3 is built from 14 residues. Per the germline V gene, CDR1 is SGHDT and CDR2 is YYEEEE. The trim removed 3 bases at V and 7 bases at J, leaving 3 bases unmatched. CDR3 bases: TGTGCCAGCAGCTCTACAGGGGGGAATTCACCCCTCCACTTT. Translated: CASSSTGGNSPLHF.

The gene calls are TRBV5-1 and TRBJ2-3, with D hard to call. There are 16 residues in the CDR3. V lost 0 bases and J 2 bases, leaving 13 bases between the germline ends. Germline loops: CDR1 SGHRS, CDR2 YFSETQ. The DNA for the CDR3 is TGCGCCAGCAGCTTGGATGGAGACCACTCCACAGATACGCAGTATTTT. Protein product: CASSLDGDHSTDTQYF. Supplemented by reference TRBV5-1 and TRBJ2-3, the full variable domain reads KAGVTQTPRYLIKTRGQQVTLSCSPISGHRSVSWYQQTPGQGLQFLFEYFSETQRNKGNFPGRFSGRQFSNSRSEMNVSTLELGDSALYLCASSLDGDHSTDTQYFGPGTRLTVL.